This section outlines one TCR beta chain sequence together with its context. Trimming stripped 0 bases from V and 4 bases from J, with 15 bases between. The CDR3 totals 16 residues. CDR1 and CDR2 (germline): LGHNA, YNFKEQ. TCRdb recomputed calls from the 5' RACE reads with MiXCR, one row per CDR3 protein. The profile covers 250,000 or so distinct CDR3 sequences, with about 7.1% appearing a single time and about 0.9% taken by the ten largest. These data originate in a study of T cells after yellow fever vaccination. Source: CD4+ T cells sorted from PBMCs, taken 15 days after the yellow fever booster vaccination. The genes are TRBV4-2 and TRBJ2-5; D tentatively fits TRBD1 or TRBD2 (5 bases each). The receptor's source is a man younger than 40 who received the YFV17D yellow fever vaccine. The CDR3 bases are TGTGCCAGCAGCCAAGAAAGTGGGACCCAGAGAGAGACCCAGTACTTC. It specifies CASSQESGTQRETQYF.